The 15 T cell receptor beta chains in this list originate from one sample, sequenced in a study of T cell clonality in common variable immunodeficiency. Data came from immunoSEQ multiplex PCR; TCRdb stores just in-frame clones and leaves some out. The table lists about 35,000 clones, with no singletons. Sequences were obtained from peripheral blood mononuclear cells. The source of these receptors is a person aged 18 to 75 in good health.

This clone was seen at least ten times. The read terminates 3 residues ahead of where the CDR3 ends, so the germline J gene completes it. This chain links TRBV2 with TRBJ1-4, with D uncertain. This CDR3 region has 15 residues. Trimming left V 3 bases short and J 0 bases short, with 8 bases between. Germline values: CDR1 SNHLY, CDR2 FYNNEI. The CDR3 sequence is CASSDTPATNEKLFF. Incomplete CDR3 DNA: TGTGCCAGCAGTGACACGCCGGCAACTAATGAAAAA.

This clone was seen repeatedly, ten times or more. The CDR3 goes on 3 residues after the read ends, and that part is filled in from the germline J gene. The chain couples TRBV9 to TRBJ2-1, with TRBD2 identical over 8 bases. Germline CDR1 reads SGDLS; CDR2 reads YYNGEE. The CDR3 is made up of 16 amino acids. With V trimmed by 3 bases and J by 4 bases, 9 bases remained unmatched. Partial CDR3 DNA: TGTGCCAGCAGCGAGAAGCGGGAGCGGGGGTACAATGAG. It translates to CASSEKRERGYNE. The whole CDR3 protein reads CASSEKRERGYNEQFF.

This clone has a handful of counts. The observed sequence ends 3 residues before the CDR3 terminus, with the missing tail filled in from the germline J gene. The chain has TRBV7-2 and TRBJ1-3; D not resolved. Looked up from germline, CDR1 is SGHTA and CDR2 is FQGNSA. V gave up 1 base and J gave up 3 bases, with 4 bases separating them. This CDR3 comprises 13 residues. CDR3 residues: CASSLVSGNTIYF. CDR3 bases read: TGTGCCAGCAGCTTAGTTAGTGGAAACACC.

This clone showed up many times. The read terminates 3 residues before the CDR3 end, so the remaining end is supplied by the germline J gene. The V call is TRBV7-9, the J call TRBJ2-7, with D tentatively TRBD2 (6 bases). There are 14 residues in the CDR3. The ends were cut back, 3 bases at V and 6 bases at J, with 15 bases in the middle. The germline V gene encodes CDR1 SEHNR and CDR2 FQNEAQ (reference sequence). The CDR3 sequence: CASSFLTSGREQYF. The part of the CDR3 DNA that was read is TGTGCCAGCAGCTTCCTGACTAGTGGGCGCGAG.

This clone was seen at least ten times. From the germline J gene comes the end of the CDR3, since the read stops 3 residues before it. This chain uses TRBV5-1 with TRBJ2-2; maybe TRBD1 (6 bases). This CDR3 has 15 residues. Germline CDR1 is SGHRS and CDR2 is YFSETQ. CDR3 loop: CASSLETGKNEKLFF. The sequenced part of the CDR3 DNA is TGCGCCAGCAGCTTGGAGACAGGCAAAAATGAAAAG.

The table lists this clone with a few counts. Incomplete CDR3 DNA: TGTGCCAGCAGCTCGGTTCAGGAGGAGGAGACA. Protein: CASSSVQEEET. The CDR3 reads in full as CASSSVQEEETAFF. The rearrangement joins TRBV7-9 to TRBJ1-1; no clear D gene. Sequencing ends 3 residues short of the CDR3 end; the germline J gene provides the rest. CDR1 and CDR2 (germline): SEHNR, FQNEAQ (reference sequence). There are 14 residues in the CDR3.

On this clone: One end of the junction is discordant with germline, which a read error may explain. With the read ending 3 residues before the CDR3 end, the germline J gene is used to fill in that end. V and J are TRBV7-7 and TRBJ1-2; D might be TRBD1 (6 bases). The CDR3 totals 13 residues. CDR1 is SSHAT and CDR2 is FNYEAQ in the germline V gene (reference sequence). Here the CDR3 reads CASSLGGDNDYTF. The CDR3 bases that were read are TGTGCTAGCAGTTTGGGGGGGGACAATGAC.

In the case of this clone: The CDR3 end falls 3 residues outside the read, so it is completed with the germline J gene. The chain combines TRBV5-1 with TRBJ2-1; D may be TRBD2 (5 bases). The CDR3 is made up of 15 amino acids. The V gene's germline CDR1 is SGHRS and CDR2 YFSETQ. V was cut by 1 base and J by 1 base, with 9 bases left in between. CDR3 bases read: TGCGCCAGCAGCTTGAATGCGGGTTCCTACAATGAG. Amino acids: CASSLNAGSYNE. The full-length CDR3 reads as CASSLNAGSYNEQFF.

There are many counts of this clone. The CDR3 region is CSARVVAASSHNEQFF. The part of the CDR3 DNA that was read is TGCAGTGCTAGAGTGGTAGCGGCTTCAAGCCACAATGAG. J is TRBJ2-1 and V is TRBV20-1, with D maybe TRBD2 (6 bases). The CDR3 end lies 3 residues beyond the end of the read and is filled in from the germline J gene. The V gene lost 1 base and the J gene lost 5 bases, with 18 bases spanning the gap. The CDR3 totals 16 residues. From germline, CDR1 is DFQATT and CDR2 SNEGSKA (reference sequence).

Details on this clone: The read finishes 3 residues shy of the CDR3 end, and the germline J gene is used to complete it. V usage is TRBV19 and J usage is TRBJ1-1, with 9 bases lining up with TRBD1. CDR1 LNHDA and CDR2 SQIVND come from the germline V gene (reference sequence). The CDR3 contains 15 residues. V shed 7 bases and J 1 base; nucleotides not matched to a gene: 7. CDR3 DNA (partial): TGTGCCAGTACCCCGGACAGGGGCCGGAACACTGAA. It specifies CASTPDRGRNTE. The entire CDR3 sequence reads CASTPDRGRNTEAFF.

This clone appeared many times. The read ends 3 residues shy of where the CDR3 ends; the end is completed using the germline J gene. The gene calls are TRBV19 and TRBJ2-7; 9 nucleotides align to TRBD1. This CDR3 comprises 14 residues. V dropped 2 bases and J dropped 5; count of bases not matched to a gene: 4. Germline CDR1 is LNHDA and CDR2 is SQIVND (reference sequence). The CDR3 sequence is CASSITQGANEQYF. The sequenced part of the CDR3 DNA is TGTGCCAGTAGTATAACACAGGGGGCTAACGAG.

This clone was seen many times. The read terminates 3 residues before the CDR3 end, so the remaining end is supplied by the germline J gene. The gene calls are TRBV5-1 and TRBJ2-2, with D uncertain. Germline V gene sequence: CDR1 SGHRS, CDR2 YFSETQ. The CDR3 spans 14 residues. Incomplete CDR3 DNA: TGCGCCAGCAGCTTAGGCGGAACTAATGAAAAG. Its protein is CASSLGGTNEK. The whole CDR3 sequence reads CASSLGGTNEKLFF.

In this sample, this clone turned up many times. The read halts 3 residues ahead of the CDR3 end, with the missing end drawn from the germline J gene. The J gene is TRBJ1-1, the V gene TRBV7-8; 7 bases are a match to TRBD1. The V gene's germline CDR1 is SGHVS and CDR2 FQNEAQ. This CDR3 has 14 residues. J lost 5 bases, V lost 1 base, and 4 bases had no gene match. The sequenced part of the CDR3 DNA is TGTGCCAGCAGCTTAGGCTCAGGGGGTACTGAA. It encodes CASSLGSGGTE. The whole CDR3 reads CASSLGSGGTEAFF.

This clone was detected many times. The read stops 3 residues short of the end of the CDR3; the missing end is completed from the germline J gene. The chain uses TRBV19 and TRBJ2-7, with 11 positions matching TRBD2. From germline, CDR1 is LNHDA and CDR2 SQIVND (reference sequence). This CDR3 is built from 14 residues. The V gene end was trimmed by 6 bases and the J gene end by 3 bases; junction bases not matched to a gene: 4. Incomplete CDR3 DNA: TGTGCCAGTAGCCTGACTAGCGGGATCTACGAG. It encodes CASSLTSGIYE. In full, the CDR3 reads CASSLTSGIYEQYF. The variable domain in full, with the rest retrieved from reference TRBV19 and TRBJ2-7, is DGGITQSPKYLFRKEGQNVTLSCEQNLNHDAMYWYRQDPGQGLRLIYYSQIVNDFQKGDIAEGYSVSREKKESFPLTVTSAQKNPTAFYLCASSLTSGIYEQYFGPGTRLTVT.

The table lists this clone with many counts. This CDR3 reads CASSMIDSQETQYF. The sequenced CDR3 bases are TGTGCCAGTAGTATGATAGACAGCCAAGAGACG. The chain couples TRBV19 to TRBJ2-3; TRBD1 might be the D (5 bases). The read ends 3 residues early relative to the CDR3; the germline J gene fills the gap. The CDR3 runs 14 residues. Germline CDR1 and CDR2: LNHDA and SQIVND (reference sequence).